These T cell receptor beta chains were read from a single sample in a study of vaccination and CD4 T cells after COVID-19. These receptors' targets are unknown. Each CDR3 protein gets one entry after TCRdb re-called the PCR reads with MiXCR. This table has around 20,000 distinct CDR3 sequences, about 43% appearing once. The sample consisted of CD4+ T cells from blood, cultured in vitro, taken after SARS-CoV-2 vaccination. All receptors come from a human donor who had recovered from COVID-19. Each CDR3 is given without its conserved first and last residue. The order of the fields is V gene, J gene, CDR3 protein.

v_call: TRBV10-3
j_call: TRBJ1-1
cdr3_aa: AISRRGEAF

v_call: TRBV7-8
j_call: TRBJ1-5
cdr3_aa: ASSLGVREPQH

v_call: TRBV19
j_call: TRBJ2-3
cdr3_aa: ASSMTPDPTDTQY

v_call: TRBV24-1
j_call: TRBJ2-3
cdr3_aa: ATSDFWGTDTQY

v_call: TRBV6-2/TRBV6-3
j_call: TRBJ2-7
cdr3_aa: ASRPSGRAYEQY

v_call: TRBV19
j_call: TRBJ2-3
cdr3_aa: ASSMRGITDTQY

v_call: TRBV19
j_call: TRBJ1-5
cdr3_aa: ASKPEPRTGGQPQH

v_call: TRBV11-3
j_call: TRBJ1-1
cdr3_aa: ASSLARAVFTEAF

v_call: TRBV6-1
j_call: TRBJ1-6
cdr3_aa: ASRPPGTGSSPLH

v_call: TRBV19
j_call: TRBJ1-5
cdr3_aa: ASSIPGQGARQPQH

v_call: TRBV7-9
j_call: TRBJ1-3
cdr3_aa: ASQVTAGNTIY

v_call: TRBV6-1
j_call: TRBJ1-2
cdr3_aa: ASRSGGLGYGYT

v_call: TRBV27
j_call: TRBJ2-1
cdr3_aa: ASRHSSGRAYNEQF

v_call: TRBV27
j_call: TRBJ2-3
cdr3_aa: ASSLRRAGGTNSTDTQY

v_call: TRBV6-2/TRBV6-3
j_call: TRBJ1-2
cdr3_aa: ASSSGYYYGYT

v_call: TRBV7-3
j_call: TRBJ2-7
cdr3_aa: ASSLHGSGTYEQY

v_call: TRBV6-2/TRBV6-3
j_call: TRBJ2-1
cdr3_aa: ASGLPGLATF

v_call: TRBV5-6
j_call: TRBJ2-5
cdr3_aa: ASSWLAGAETQY

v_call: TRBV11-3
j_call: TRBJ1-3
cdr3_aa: ASSSVRDSGTGNTIY

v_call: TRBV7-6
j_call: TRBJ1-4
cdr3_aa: ASSGQTGRNEKLF

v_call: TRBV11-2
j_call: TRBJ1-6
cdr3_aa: ASSIRQGAGGSPLH

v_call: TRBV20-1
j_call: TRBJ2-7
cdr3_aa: SARRDSYEQY

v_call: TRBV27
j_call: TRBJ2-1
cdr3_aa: ASSLWRASEEPQF

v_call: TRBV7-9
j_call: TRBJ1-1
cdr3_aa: ASSLVSNRGSEAF

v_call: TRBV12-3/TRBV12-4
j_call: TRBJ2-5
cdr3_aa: ASRVGAKETQY

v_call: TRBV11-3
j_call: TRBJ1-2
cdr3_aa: ASSATGTAWHGYT

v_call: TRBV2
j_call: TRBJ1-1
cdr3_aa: ASSGRARAEAF

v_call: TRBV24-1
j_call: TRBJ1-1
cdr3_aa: ATSDPGQAMNTEAF

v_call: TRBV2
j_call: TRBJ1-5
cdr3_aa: ASLGQPFNQPQH

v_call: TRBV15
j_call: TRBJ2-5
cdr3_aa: ATSRDDEQETQY

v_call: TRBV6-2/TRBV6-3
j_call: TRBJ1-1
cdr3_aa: ASSYMPGLARNTEAF

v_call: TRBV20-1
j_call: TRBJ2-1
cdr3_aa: SAPGGRPAYNEQF

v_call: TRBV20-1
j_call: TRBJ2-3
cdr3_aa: SAGTSGRTDTQY

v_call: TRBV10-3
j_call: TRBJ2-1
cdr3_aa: AISDPGGTGSYNEQF

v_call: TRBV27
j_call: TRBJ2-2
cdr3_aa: ASSVVGTGETGELF

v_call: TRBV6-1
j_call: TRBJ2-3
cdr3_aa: ASRTGGQGADTQY

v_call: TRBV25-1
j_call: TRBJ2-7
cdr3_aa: ASSDTGGGEQY

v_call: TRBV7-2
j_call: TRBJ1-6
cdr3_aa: ASSSGTNPHNSPLH

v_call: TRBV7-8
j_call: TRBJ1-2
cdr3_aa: ASSLQRWAVGRMANGYT

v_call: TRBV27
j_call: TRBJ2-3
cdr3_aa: ASSLQRGYTDTQY

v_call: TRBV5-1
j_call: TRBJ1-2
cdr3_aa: ASSLEGGRRGYGYT

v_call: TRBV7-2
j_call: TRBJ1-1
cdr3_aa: ASSLVVGAGEEAF

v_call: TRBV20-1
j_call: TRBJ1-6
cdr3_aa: SASSGNSPLH